These 8 T cell receptor beta chains were all obtained from the same sample, sequenced in a study of T cell responses to AZD1222 COVID-19 vaccine. Assay used: immunoSEQ multiplex PCR; TCRdb lists only in-frame clones, some missing. The table lists around 130,000 clones, 85% to 90% of them singletons. Here the sequenced sample was peripheral blood, taken 28 days after the second AZD1222 dose. The receptors here all came from an adult who received the AZD1222 COVID-19 vaccine.

The V gene is TRBV13, the J gene TRBJ2-5, with 10 bases lining up with TRBD2. V lost 5 bases, J lost 5 bases, and 8 bases stayed unmatched. Germline-derived CDR1 and CDR2 are PRHDT and FYEKMQ (reference sequence). The CDR3 covers 15 residues. The DNA of the CDR3 is TGTGCCAGCAGCCCCTCCCTAGCGGGGGCGGAGACCCAGTACTTC. Its translation: CASSPSLAGAETQYF.

The CDR3 DNA reads TGTGCCAGCAGTTTCAGCTACGAGCAGTACTTC. It yields the protein CASSFSYEQYF. The chain joins TRBV6-2 or TRBV6-3 to TRBJ2-7; D not resolved. V shed 4 bases and J shed 3 bases, with 4 bases lying between them. This CDR3 is built from 11 residues. Germline V gene sequence: CDR1 MNHEY, CDR2 SVGEGT.

The rearrangement links TRBV6-2 or TRBV6-3 to TRBJ2-5; D is ambiguous. Between the trimmed V and J ends, which lost 6 bases and 1 base, there was a span of 6 bases. The germline V gene has CDR1 MNHEY and CDR2 SVGEGT. The CDR3 extends over 12 amino acids. In DNA, the CDR3 is TGTGCCAGCAGCAGACTCCAAGAGACCCAGTACTTC. It translates to CASSRLQETQYF.

The gene calls are TRBV10-3 and TRBJ2-5, with a weak D call TRBD2 (6 bases). The germline CDR1 and CDR2 sequences are ENHRY and SYGVKD. The CDR3 sequence is 16 residues long. Trimming stripped 3 bases from V and 2 bases from J, with 16 bases between. The CDR3 sequence: CAISEGLAVAQETQYF. The CDR3 DNA reads TGTGCCATCAGTGAAGGGTTAGCGGTTGCTCAAGAGACCCAGTACTTC.

This clone was picked up one time. The chain recombines TRBV18 with TRBJ1-5, with 9 bases identical to TRBD1. The CDR3 has 15 amino acids. CDR1 is KGHSH and CDR2 is LQKENI in the germline V gene. The junction had 4 bases not matched to a gene; V was cut back by 3 bases and J by 4 bases. CDR3 in DNA: TGTGCCAGCTCACCCGGGACAGGGAGGAATCAGCCCCAGCATTTT. It yields the protein CASSPGTGRNQPQHF.

V usage is TRBV18 and J usage is TRBJ1-3; possible D gene TRBD1, 5 bases. V was pared by 2 bases and J by 0 bases, with 11 bases between. Germline V gene sequence: CDR1 KGHSH, CDR2 LQKENI. The length of the CDR3 is 16 residues. The CDR3 protein is CASSPWDSGSGNTIYF. The CDR3 nucleotides read TGTGCCAGCTCACCATGGGACTCAGGCTCTGGAAACACCATATATTTT.

This clone was seen ten or more times. The CDR3 DNA follows: TGTGCCAGCAGTGCCGGGACTACTAGCACAGATACGCAGTATTTT. Protein sequence: CASSAGTTSTDTQYF. The chain uses TRBV6-4 and TRBJ2-3; TRBD2 matches at 7 bases. The CDR3 covers 15 residues. V lost 4 bases, J lost 0 bases, and 4 bases stayed unmatched. Germline lookup yields CDR1 MRHNA and CDR2 SNTAGT.

As concerns this clone: At one of its ends the junction is not consistent with the germline gene, which may arise from a read error. V and J are TRBV5-4 and TRBJ2-7; either TRBD1 or TRBD2 may fit D (6 bases each). In germline, CDR1 is SGHNT, CDR2 YYREEE (reference sequence). This CDR3 has 15 residues. For the CDR3, the DNA is TGTGCCAGCAGCTTGGAAGGGGGAGGCTCCTACGAGCAGTGCTTC. Residues: CASSLEGGGSYEQCF.